The rows below give T cell receptor beta chains drawn from one sample of a study of beta chain features in type 1 diabetes. Clones were read by immunoSEQ multiplex PCR, and TCRdb kept only the in-frame ones, dropping some. The top ten hold around 0.66% of the sample, which has a few hundred thousand clones, 8.5% to 10% seen once. Source material: central memory CD4+ T cells from blood. The receptors were gathered from a man aged 25 to 40 with type 1 diabetes. The CDR3 runs from the conserved cysteine through the conserved F or W. Fields, in order: clone size, J gene, V gene, D gene, CDR3 protein, CDR3 DNA. D genes are given only for firm matches. Only part of the rows carry a size: once, few, many, or a class if the clone is expanded.

abundance: .
j_gene: TRBJ2-5
v_gene: TRBV27
d_gene: .
CDR3aa: CASSLSRRGVETQYF
CDR3nt: TGTGCCAGCAGTTTATCGAGGAGGGGGGTGGAGACCCAGTACTTC

abundance: .
j_gene: TRBJ1-1
v_gene: TRBV2
d_gene: .
CDR3aa: CASEGGRDTEAFF
CDR3nt: TGTGCCAGCGAAGGGGGTCGGGACACTGAAGCTTTCTTT

abundance: .
j_gene: TRBJ2-7
v_gene: TRBV5-1
d_gene: TRBD2
CDR3aa: CASSLALAGGRNEQYF
CDR3nt: TGCGCCAGCAGCTTGGCCCTAGCGGGAGGGCGGAACGAGCAGTACTTC

abundance: few
j_gene: TRBJ1-5
v_gene: TRBV2
d_gene: .
CDR3aa: CASKGGAPRNQPQHF
CDR3nt: TGTGCCAGCAAGGGGGGGGCCCCGAGGAATCAGCCCCAGCATTTT

abundance: few
j_gene: TRBJ2-5
v_gene: TRBV5-1
d_gene: .
CDR3aa: CASSLESSPETQYF
CDR3nt: TGCGCCAGCAGCTTGGAGAGCAGCCCAGAGACCCAGTACTTC

abundance: few
j_gene: TRBJ1-1
v_gene: TRBV11-2
d_gene: .
CDR3aa: CASSLAGGATEAFF
CDR3nt: TGTGCCAGCAGCTTAGCAGGCGGCGCAACTGAAGCCTTCTTT

abundance: few
j_gene: TRBJ1-2
v_gene: TRBV28
d_gene: .
CDR3aa: CATRVDYTF
CDR3nt: TGTGCCACCAGGGTGGACTACACCTTC

abundance: .
j_gene: TRBJ2-3
v_gene: TRBV29-1
d_gene: .
CDR3aa: CSVVQGIGYTDTQYF
CDR3nt: TGCAGCGTTGTCCAGGGGATCGGGTACACAGATACGCAGTATTTT

abundance: few
j_gene: TRBJ1-1
v_gene: TRBV6-5
d_gene: .
CDR3aa: CASANTRNTEAFF
CDR3nt: TGTGCCTCGGCAAATACAAGGAACACTGAAGCTTTCTTT

abundance: few
j_gene: TRBJ2-1
v_gene: TRBV11-3
d_gene: TRBD2
CDR3aa: CASSPRLAKTYNEQFF
CDR3nt: TGTGCCAGCAGCCCCCGACTAGCCAAAACCTACAATGAGCAGTTCTTC

abundance: many
j_gene: TRBJ2-3
v_gene: TRBV11-1
d_gene: TRBD2
CDR3aa: CASSRGTSGGRGDTQYF
CDR3nt: TGTGCCAGCAGTAGGGGGACTAGCGGGGGCCGAGGAGATACGCAGTATTTT

abundance: .
j_gene: TRBJ2-1
v_gene: TRBV4-1
d_gene: TRBD2
CDR3aa: CASSQDFQRGNNEQFF
CDR3nt: TGTGCCAGCAGCCAAGATTTCCAGCGGGGGAACAATGAGCAGTTCTTC

abundance: .
j_gene: TRBJ2-5
v_gene: TRBV18
d_gene: .
CDR3aa: CASSPSRDPVQTQYF
CDR3nt: TGTGCCAGCTCACCATCCCGGGATCCGGTACAGACCCAGTACTTC

abundance: few
j_gene: TRBJ2-7
v_gene: TRBV7-9
d_gene: .
CDR3aa: CASSPRTDSYEQYF
CDR3nt: TGTGCCAGCAGCCCGAGGACAGACTCCTACGAGCAGTACTTC

abundance: .
j_gene: TRBJ1-2
v_gene: TRBV28
d_gene: .
CDR3aa: CASHREGLSYGYTF
CDR3nt: TGTGCCAGCCACAGGGAGGGACTATCCTATGGCTACACCTTC

abundance: .
j_gene: TRBJ1-1
v_gene: TRBV18
d_gene: .
CDR3aa: CASSRDRNEAFF
CDR3nt: TGTGCCAGCTCACGAGACAGAAATGAAGCTTTCTTT

abundance: .
j_gene: TRBJ1-2
v_gene: TRBV19
d_gene: .
CDR3aa: CASSIVGRPDYGYTF
CDR3nt: TGTGCCAGTAGTATAGTAGGACGGCCGGACTATGGCTACACCTTC

abundance: .
j_gene: TRBJ2-7
v_gene: TRBV7-9
d_gene: .
CDR3aa: CASSSGHLRGDEQYF
CDR3nt: TGTGCCAGCAGCTCAGGACATCTCCGCGGAGACGAGCAGTACTTC

abundance: .
j_gene: TRBJ2-7
v_gene: TRBV6-5
d_gene: .
CDR3aa: CASSSPGGISYEQYF
CDR3nt: TGTGCCAGCAGTTCCCCCGGCGGGATCTCCTACGAGCAGTACTTC

abundance: many
j_gene: TRBJ2-7
v_gene: TRBV14
d_gene: TRBD2
CDR3aa: CASSQVQGLVAHEQYF
CDR3nt: TGTGCCAGCAGCCAAGTCCAGGGACTAGTTGCCCACGAGCAGTACTTC

abundance: .
j_gene: TRBJ1-5
v_gene: TRBV6-6
d_gene: .
CDR3aa: CASSYSSFSNQPQHF
CDR3nt: TGTGCCAGCAGTTACTCGAGCTTTAGCAATCAGCCCCAGCATTTT

abundance: .
j_gene: TRBJ2-1
v_gene: TRBV19
d_gene: .
CDR3aa: CASTVSGTYNEQFF
CDR3nt: TGTGCCAGTACTGTTTCGGGAACCTACAATGAGCAGTTCTTC

abundance: .
j_gene: TRBJ2-7
v_gene: TRBV7-9
d_gene: TRBD2
CDR3aa: CASSFKGALAGEGYEQYF
CDR3nt: TGTGCCAGCAGCTTTAAGGGCGCCCTAGCGGGAGAGGGGTACGAGCAGTACTTC

abundance: few
j_gene: TRBJ2-7
v_gene: TRBV6-5
d_gene: .
CDR3aa: CASRPRGTTFYEQYF
CDR3nt: TGTGCCAGCAGACCCAGAGGGACAACCTTCTACGAGCAGTACTTC

abundance: .
j_gene: TRBJ1-2
v_gene: TRBV9
d_gene: .
CDR3aa: CASSVGWSSVANYGYTF
CDR3nt: TGTGCCAGCAGCGTTGGGTGGTCGTCCGTAGCTAACTATGGCTACACCTTC

abundance: few
j_gene: TRBJ2-5
v_gene: TRBV7-9
d_gene: TRBD2
CDR3aa: CASSSWREGRETQYF
CDR3nt: TGTGCCAGCAGCTCATGGAGGGAGGGGCGAGAGACCCAGTACTTC

abundance: .
j_gene: TRBJ2-2
v_gene: TRBV5-4
d_gene: TRBD2
CDR3aa: CAIPTTSGNTGELFF
CDR3nt: TGTGCCATTCCCACGACTAGCGGGAACACCGGGGAGCTGTTTTTT

abundance: few
j_gene: TRBJ2-1
v_gene: TRBV5-4
d_gene: TRBD2
CDR3aa: CASSSKGAGAYNEQFF
CDR3nt: TGTGCCAGCAGCTCGAAAGGAGCGGGAGCCTACAATGAGCAGTTCTTC

abundance: .
j_gene: TRBJ2-7
v_gene: TRBV5-1
d_gene: TRBD1
CDR3aa: CASSGTGHGTTEQYF
CDR3nt: TGCGCCAGCAGCGGGACAGGCCATGGGACCACTGAGCAGTACTTC

abundance: .
j_gene: TRBJ1-2
v_gene: TRBV28
d_gene: .
CDR3aa: CASSSGGYNYGYTF
CDR3nt: TGTGCCAGCAGTTCCGGGGGTTATAACTATGGCTACACCTTC

abundance: few
j_gene: TRBJ2-1
v_gene: TRBV30
d_gene: TRBD2
CDR3aa: CAWTKLSGAGGTYNEQFF
CDR3nt: TGTGCCTGGACCAAGCTTAGCGGGGCCGGGGGCACCTACAATGAGCAGTTCTTC

abundance: .
j_gene: TRBJ1-3
v_gene: TRBV29-1
d_gene: .
CDR3aa: CSVEADSSGNTIYF
CDR3nt: TGCAGCGTTGAAGCGGACAGCTCTGGAAACACCATATATTTT

abundance: .
j_gene: TRBJ2-7
v_gene: TRBV4-2
d_gene: TRBD2
CDR3aa: CASSLEASGRREQYF
CDR3nt: TGTGCCAGCAGCTTGGAGGCTAGCGGACGAAGAGAGCAGTACTTC

abundance: few
j_gene: TRBJ1-5
v_gene: TRBV27
d_gene: .
CDR3aa: CASSLNPVGNQPQHF
CDR3nt: TGTGCCAGCAGTTTAAATCCCGTGGGCAATCAGCCCCAGCATTTT

abundance: .
j_gene: TRBJ2-1
v_gene: TRBV5-1
d_gene: TRBD1
CDR3aa: CASSQDRGNFNEQFF
CDR3nt: TGCGCCAGCAGTCAGGACAGGGGTAATTTCAATGAGCAGTTCTTC